This paragraph reports one TCR beta chain. The antigen is unknown. The PCR ran on 60 Vbeta and 13 Jbeta primers. Only in-frame clones appear in the TCRdb table, and some are missing; sequencing was by immunoSEQ multiplex PCR. The sample yields about 150,000 clones, over 55% seen once. This specimen comes from a study of cytomegalovirus exposure and HLA in healthy donors. The V gene's germline CDR1 is SEHNR and CDR2 FQNEAQ (reference sequence). V lost 3 bases, J lost 7 bases, and 13 bases lay in between. The CDR3 is 14 residues long. Whole-study findings and limits: The only immune exposure information that was available was CMV serostatus. A later analysis linked a missense DCLRE1C variant to TCR beta V- and J-gene trimming. Later on, an analysis tied around 17,000 TCR beta sequences to HLA alleles at 0.05 false discovery rate.

This chain uses TRBV7-9 with TRBJ1-3; D ambiguous. The sequence was collected from a man in his forties in good health and CMV-seronegative. Sequenced: PBMCs. CDR3 residues: CASSLDLRGNTIYF. The CDR3 DNA follows: TGTGCCAGCAGCTTGGACCTCCGAGGGAACACCATATATTTT.